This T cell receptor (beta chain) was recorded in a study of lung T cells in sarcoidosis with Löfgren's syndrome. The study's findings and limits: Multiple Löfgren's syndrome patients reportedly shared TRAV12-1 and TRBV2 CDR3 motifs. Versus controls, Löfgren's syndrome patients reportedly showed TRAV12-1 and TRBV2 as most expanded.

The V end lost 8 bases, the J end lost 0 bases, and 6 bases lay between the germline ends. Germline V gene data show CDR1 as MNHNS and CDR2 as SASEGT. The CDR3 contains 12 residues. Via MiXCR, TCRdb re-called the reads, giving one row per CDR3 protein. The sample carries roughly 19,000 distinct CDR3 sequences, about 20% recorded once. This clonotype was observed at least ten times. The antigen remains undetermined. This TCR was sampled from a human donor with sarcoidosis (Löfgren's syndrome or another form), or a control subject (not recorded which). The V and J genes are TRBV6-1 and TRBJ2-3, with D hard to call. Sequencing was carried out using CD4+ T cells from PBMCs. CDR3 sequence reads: CASGRSTDTQYF. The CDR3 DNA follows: TGTGCCAGCGGAAGAAGCACAGATACGCAGTATTTT.